This section outlines one T cell receptor (beta chain) sequence together with its context. Other DNA sequences in this sample translate to the same CDR3. Produced via immunoSEQ multiplex PCR; TCRdb's table is partial and in-frame only. This sample has fewer than 500,000 clones, with approximately 90% found just once. These data originate in a study of blood T cell repertoires in COVID-19. Material: peripheral blood. The source of this sequence is a woman aged 30 to 39 with acute or convalescent COVID-19.

The CDR3 DNA sequence: TGTGCCAGCAGCTCCACGGGGGGTGGTGAGCAGTTCTTC. It codes for CASSSTGGGEQFF. The chain combines TRBV7-3 with TRBJ2-1, with TRBD2 matching 7 bases. The CDR3 is 13 amino acids. Germline lookup yields CDR1 SGHTA and CDR2 FQGTGA. The junction had 6 bases not matched to a gene; V was cut back by 4 bases and J by 9 bases.